This TCR beta chain was documented in a study of shared clonotypes between healthy human individuals (dated by TCRdb to 2020 to 2021). About the investigation overall: The cohort comprised two women and three men aged 18 to 49 years. For each donor, three plates each were used for CD4 naive and CD4 memory, two plates were used for CD8 naive, and one plate was used for CD8 memory. The study deeply sequenced blood TCR repertoires of about five healthy adults to estimate repertoire size and the extent of clonotype sharing between individuals. Different laboratories and diverse techniques were used to prepare libraries and sequence TCR repertoires, to increase sequencing depth and limit assay-specific biases. Between about 0.94 and 10 billion PBMCs per donor were obtained by leukapheresis. Overall study outcomes, separate from this receptor: The small number of donors limited the genetic and exposure-history diversity represented. Pairwise subsampling led to the expectation that sequencing depth would affect the degree of clonotype sharing among donors. Sharing across a handful of donors was observed for about 4.8% of naive CD4, less than 4% of naive CD8, around 2.5% of memory CD4, and around 0.44% of memory CD8 clonotypes. Incomplete sequencing was indicated by rarefaction of sorted-subset datasets, despite the large sequencing depth. Naive subsets generally had larger estimated clonotype richness than memory subsets did. Compared with non-shared clonotypes, clonotypes shared by all four sorted-subset donors had higher generation probabilities. Sampling was restricted to blood, and TCR repertoires in tissues likely differ from the TCR repertoires found in blood.

This clone was found once. Its antigen remains undetermined. No clone much larger than this one lies a single base away; base qualities are absent. From the cysteine through the phenylalanine, the CDR3 covers 16 amino acids. Of the read, only the CDR3 DNA is kept; its 48 bases are in frame from base 1. CDR1 and CDR2, looked up from the germline V gene, are SGHVS and FNYEAQ. Trimming at the junction amounts to 1 base on V and 1 base on J, and the germline ends lie 11 bases apart. Using the deep immunoSEQ assay, TCR CDR3 regions were amplified from genomic DNA by multiplex PCR. Extracted genomic DNA from each cell subset was distributed evenly across all wells of several immunoSEQ 96-well plates, and each plate was treated as a replicate. Each replicate PCR for sorted subsets received around 0.2 ug genomic DNA, equal to roughly 33,000 T cell genomes. The purified libraries were quantified using a Qubit 3.0 fluorometer, sized with a Bioanalyzer 2100, and then quantified again using the KAPA Library Quantification kit. Every immunoSEQ 96-well plate was sequenced on a separate single-read 150-cycle Illumina NextSeq 550 flow cell. On the authors' methods: Because the immunoSEQ output held only junctional sequences and lacked quality scores, the filtering could not match the filtering applied to full-length reads. To assign V/J genes and CDR3, sequences were annotated using PyIR, a Python wrapper for IgBLAST v1.9, with IMGT germline references. Reads were filtered out if the reads had weak V/J assignments (E-value above 1e-6), no CDR3, stop codons, out-of-frame junctions, or ambiguous translated residues. V3J clonotypes were defined by identical inferred V gene, J gene, and CDR3 amino acid sequence. The percentage overlap between two repertoires was calculated by dividing the number of shared unique clonotypes by the size of the smaller repertoire. Three approaches were used to assess repertoire richness: RTK rarefaction, the Chao1 estimator, and Recon v2.1 estimates of unobserved clonotypes. Generation probabilities for all TCRbeta clonotypes obtained by the gDNA method from several donors were computed using OLGA. Not all clones reach the TCRdb copy of this immuneACCESS table, which keeps in-frame sequences only. Checked studies attribute under half of the gap to unresolved V genes and leave the rest unexplained. D and trimming were read from the DNA, whereas the V and J calls and clone size are those reported in that table. Across this sample there are some 240,000 clones, with 60% to 70% seen only once. The ten top clones hold 8.5% to 14% of the sample.

Healthy HIV-negative adults with no recently reported acute infections or vaccinations were included as donors. Every donor was a Caucasian adult living in Nashville, Tennessee, USA. CD4+ T cells were enriched by magnetic negative selection; naive cells were then positively selected on CD45RA, and the negative fraction formed the memory subset. After blood collection by leukapheresis, PBMCs were isolated using Ficoll-Histopaque density gradient centrifugation and then cryopreserved in the vapor phase of liquid nitrogen. Analytical flow cytometry was used to check the purity and quantity of each magnetically sorted T cell population. Each sorted fraction had its genomic DNA isolated and then quantified by UV absorbance on a Nanodrop 2000c.

Sequencing used memory CD4+ T cells sorted from blood. The cell subset or site label, read with the paper, signifies: CD45RA-negative fraction. The chain is assembled from TRBV7-6 and TRBJ2-4, and possibly TRBD1, on 5 matching bases. This TCR was sampled from a man aged 25-40 years in good health. The DNA sequence is given as TGTGCCAGCAGCTTAGACCCAGGGATGGCCAAAAACATTCAGTACTTC. Its translation reads: CASSLDPGMAKNIQYF. Reference TRBV7-6 and TRBJ2-4 proteins supply the regions before and after the CDR3; the full variable domain is: GAGVSQSPRYKVTKRGQDVALRCDPISGHVSLYWYRQALGQGPEFLTYFNYEAQQDKSGLPNDRFSAERPEGSISTLTIQRTEQRDSAMYRCASSLDPGMAKNIQYFGAGTRLSVL.